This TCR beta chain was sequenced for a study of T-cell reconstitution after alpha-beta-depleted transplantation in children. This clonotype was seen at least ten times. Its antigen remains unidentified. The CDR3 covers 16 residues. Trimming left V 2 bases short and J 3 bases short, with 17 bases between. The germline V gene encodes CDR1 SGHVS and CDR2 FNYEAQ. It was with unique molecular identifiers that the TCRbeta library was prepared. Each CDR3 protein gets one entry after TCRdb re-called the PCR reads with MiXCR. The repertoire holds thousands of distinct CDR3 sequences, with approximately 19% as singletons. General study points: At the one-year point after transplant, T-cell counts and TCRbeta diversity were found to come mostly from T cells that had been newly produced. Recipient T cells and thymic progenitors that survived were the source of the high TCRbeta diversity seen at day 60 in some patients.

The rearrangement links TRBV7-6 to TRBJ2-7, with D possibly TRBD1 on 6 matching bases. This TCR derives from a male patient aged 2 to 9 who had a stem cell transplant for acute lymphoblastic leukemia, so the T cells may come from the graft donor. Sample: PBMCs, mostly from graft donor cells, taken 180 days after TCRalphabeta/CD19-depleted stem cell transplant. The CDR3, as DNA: TGTGCCAGCAGCTTACAACAGGGAGTCGGGATCTACGAGCAGTACTTC. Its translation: CASSLQQGVGIYEQYF.